This TCR beta chain came from a study of shared clonotypes between healthy human individuals. Regarding the study as a whole: Roughly 5% of naive CD4 clonotypes were shared across a few donors.

Comment on this clone: Its specificity is not known.

Repertoires were generated with immunoSEQ multiplex PCR, while TCRdb's copy carries only in-frame clones and drops some. This table holds about 2.3 million clones, approximately 93% found once. V lost 8 bases and J lost 7; bases outside the gene matches: 10. Germline V gene data show CDR1 as LNHNV and CDR2 as YYDKDF (reference sequence). The CDR3 consists of 15 residues. This sequence originates from a man aged 18 to 30 in good health. Some clones in this sample may be carry-over from other donors' samples. The V gene is TRBV15, the J gene TRBJ2-1, with 11 nucleotides matching TRBD2. Specimen: naive CD4+ T cells from PBMCs. The subset here: CD45RA+ positively selected. CDR3 in amino acids: CATDSGRAVMNEQFF. CDR3 nucleotides: TGTGCCACCGATAGCGGGAGGGCCGTCATGAATGAGCAGTTCTTC.